This passage covers 30 T cell receptor beta chains from one sample sequenced in a study of CD8+ T cells in alopecia areata. Pooled cutaneous lymph node cells were sorted using CD4, CD8alpha, NKG2D, NKG2ACE and other markers. Investigators isolated RNA and reverse transcribed it into cDNA to act as the sequencing template. TCRdb's copy holds only in-frame clones and misses some; the assay was immunoSEQ multiplex PCR. The sample has roughly 260,000 clones, none seen only once. Specimen: CD4+ T cells sorted from a lymph node. These receptors all come from a C3H/HeJ mouse with alopecia areata. Strain haplotype (MHC): H2-k.

On this clone: Germline and genes here are mouse. The read terminates 4 residues ahead of where the CDR3 ends, so the germline J gene completes it. Other DNA sequences in the same sample also yield this CDR3. The chain joins TRBV13-1 to TRBJ2-5; the match to TRBD2 covers 7 bases. The CDR3 is 14 amino acids. CDR1 and CDR2 from the germline V gene are NSHNY and SYGAGN. The CDR3 here is CASSDAGLRDTQYF. The covered CDR3 bases are TGTGCCAGCAGTGATGCGGGACTGAGGGAC.

This clone has just a few counts. Genes here carry mouse names. The sequenced CDR3 bases are TGTGCCAGCAGCCACACATCGGACAGCTATGCT. Translating it yields CASSHTSDSYA. The CDR3 in its entirety is CASSHTSDSYAEQFF. This sequence joins TRBV5 and TRBJ2-1; a weak D match, TRBD1 (6 bases). The missing CDR3 end, 4 residues past where the read stops, is filled in from the germline J gene. The V end was cut by 3 bases, the J end by 3 bases, with 12 bases between. The germline V gene has CDR1 LGHNA and CDR2 YNLKQL (reference sequence). There are 15 residues in the CDR3.

This clone was counted ten times or more. Here the gene names and germline are mouse. The CDR3 is cut off 4 residues early in the read; its end comes from the germline J gene. The V gene is TRBV17, the J gene TRBJ2-2, with TRBD1 matching over 7 bases. J gave up 0 bases and V 7 bases, and 8 bases lay outside the gene matches. Germline-derived CDR1 and CDR2 are MNHDT and YYDKIL. The CDR3 is 16 residues long. The CDR3 spells CASKSARGSNTGQLYF. The CDR3 DNA, read in part, is TGTGCTAGCAAGAGCGCCAGGGGGTCAAACACCGGG.

To note about this clone: Genes here carry mouse names. The read falls 4 residues short of the CDR3 end, and the missing part is taken from the germline J gene. The sample has other DNA sequences that encode this CDR3 too. J is TRBJ1-2 and V is TRBV13-1, with TRBD1 as a possible D gene (6 bases). CDR1 NSHNY and CDR2 SYGAGN come from the germline V gene. The CDR3 has 15 residues. V was shortened by 1 base and J by 0 bases, with 10 bases between the two germline ends. The CDR3 here is CASSDPGTTNSDYTF. Partial CDR3 DNA: TGTGCCAGCAGTGATCCCGGGACAACAAACTCC.

In its sample, this clone was seen a few times. Gene names are the mouse ones. The read is 4 residues too short to cover the CDR3 end, so that end is filled in from the germline J gene. The V gene is TRBV13-1, the J gene TRBJ2-2, with a possible D match to TRBD1 (6 bases). Germline CDR1 is NSHNY and CDR2 is SYGAGN. The germline V and J ends were trimmed by 1 base and 0 bases, with 10 bases remaining between them. The CDR3 covers 16 residues. CDR3 loop: CASSDPRTANTGQLYF. Incomplete CDR3 DNA: TGTGCCAGCAGTGATCCTCGGACAGCAAACACCGGG.

This clone was picked up a small number of times. All gene names here are mouse names. The read terminates 4 residues ahead of where the CDR3 ends, so the germline J gene completes it. The chain is built from TRBV14 and TRBJ2-5, with TRBD2 matching over 8 bases. CDR1 is SGHDT and CDR2 is FRDEAV in the germline V gene. The CDR3 runs to 13 residues. The sequenced part of the CDR3 DNA is TGTGCCAGCAGTTTTTGGGGGGGAGAC. This gives the protein CASSFWGGD. From start to end, the CDR3 is CASSFWGGDTQYF.

As to this clone: These gene names are mouse names. The read ends 4 residues before the CDR3 terminus; that terminus is restored from the germline J gene. The rearrangement joins TRBV13-1 to TRBJ1-2; D perhaps matches TRBD1 (6 bases). Germline lookup yields CDR1 NSHNY and CDR2 SYGAGN. Trimming pared 5 bases from V and 1 base from J, leaving 15 bases between. The CDR3 has 15 residues. The CDR3 sequence: CASSASQGKNSDYTF. CDR3 DNA (partial): TGTGCCAGCAGCGCCTCCCAGGGGAAAAACTCC.

In its sample, this clone was seen a few times. The gene names given are mouse names. Sequencing ends 4 residues short of the CDR3 end; the germline J gene provides the rest. V usage is TRBV1 and J usage is TRBJ2-1, with TRBD2 matching 11 bases. The CDR3 has 16 amino acids. Germline CDR1 is NSQYPW and CDR2 is LRSPGD (reference sequence). CDR3 bases read: TGCACCTGCAGTGGGACTGGGGGGCCTCTGGGGGCT. Translation gives CTCSGTGGPLGA. The full CDR3 protein reads CTCSGTGGPLGAEQFF. Looking up the rest from reference TRBV1 and TRBJ2-1 gives the full variable domain: VTLLEQNPRWRLVPRGQAVNLRCILKNSQYPWMSWYQQDLQKQLQWLFTLRSPGDKEVKSLPGADYLATRVTDTELRLQVANMSQGRTLYCTCSGTGGPLGAEQFFGPGTRLTVL.

In its sample, this clone was seen a few times. This could be a read error, since a much larger clone is one nucleotide away. Gene names follow the mouse nomenclature. The CDR3 loop is CASSQDGNYAEQFF. The DNA read from the CDR3 is TGTGCCAGCAGCCAAGATGGGAACTATGCT. The V gene is TRBV5, the J gene TRBJ2-1; D unclear. The CDR3 end falls 4 residues outside the read, so it is completed with the germline J gene. The CDR3 has 14 amino acids. V lost 0 bases, J lost 1 base, and 4 bases lay in between. Germline CDR1 is LGHNA and CDR2 is YNLKQL (reference sequence).

Remarks on this clone: Any gene name here is a mouse gene name. Sequencing ends 4 residues short of the CDR3 end; the germline J gene provides the rest. The rearrangement uses TRBV16 and TRBJ2-5, with a weak D call TRBD1 (5 bases). The CDR3 sequence is 15 residues long. Germline assignment: CDR1 SGHSA and CDR2 FRNQAP. Trimming removed 2 bases at V and 0 bases at J, with 9 bases between. The CDR3 region is CASSLPDSNQDTQYF. The DNA read from the CDR3 is TGTGCAAGCAGCTTACCAGACAGTAACCAAGAC.

Only a few counts were recorded for this clone. Mouse gene names apply. The same CDR3 can be traced to other DNA sequences in this sample. The part of the CDR3 DNA that was read is TGCACCTGCAGTGCACGGGACACAGCAAACACCGGG. As protein: CTCSARDTANTG. The entire CDR3 reads CTCSARDTANTGQLYF. The V and J genes are TRBV1 and TRBJ2-2; tentative D call: TRBD1 (6 bases). The missing CDR3 end, 4 residues past where the read stops, is filled in from the germline J gene. The CDR3 totals 16 residues. V gave up 2 bases and J gave up 0 bases, with 10 bases separating them. Germline V lookup: CDR1 NSQYPW, CDR2 LRSPGD (reference sequence).

As for this clone: Any gene name here is a mouse gene name. The read finishes 4 residues shy of the CDR3 end, and the germline J gene is used to complete it. The chain employs TRBV31 and TRBJ2-1; maybe TRBD1 (6 bases). V was trimmed by 4 bases and J by 0 bases, leaving 10 bases between them. The CDR3 totals 14 residues. Germline CDR1 is GKSSPN and CDR2 is SITVG. CDR3 sequence: CAWTRTDNYAEQFF. CDR3 DNA (partial): TGTGCCTGGACACGGACAGATAACTATGCT.

This clone was seen more than once but under ten times. Gene names follow the mouse nomenclature. The read terminates 4 residues before the CDR3 end, so the remaining end is supplied by the germline J gene. The sample carries other DNA sequences with the same CDR3. The chain joins TRBV31 to TRBJ2-5; D remains unclear. The CDR3 is 14 amino acids. The germline gives CDR1 GKSSPN, CDR2 SITVG. Trimming left V 0 bases short and J 0 bases short, with 7 bases between. The DNA read from the CDR3 is TGTGCCTGGAGTCTAAAGGGTAACCAAGAC. Amino acids: CAWSLKGNQD. The complete CDR3 sequence is CAWSLKGNQDTQYF.

This clone has only a few counts. Gene and germline names: mouse. The CDR3 is cut off 4 residues early in the read; its end comes from the germline J gene. The gene calls are TRBV13-3 and TRBJ2-7, with D tentatively TRBD2 (7 bases). This CDR3 is 14 amino acids long. V lost 1 base to trimming and J lost 2 bases, with 10 bases between them. Looked up from germline, CDR1 is NNHDY and CDR2 is SYVADS. CDR3 bases read: TGTGCCAGCAGTGATCCGGGGGGCCCCTAT. Translation: CASSDPGGPY. The CDR3, in full, reads CASSDPGGPYEQYF.

This clone was observed a handful of times. Genes and germline are mouse. The read terminates 4 residues ahead of where the CDR3 ends, so the germline J gene completes it. This chain uses TRBV13-3 with TRBJ1-2; 8 nucleotides align to TRBD1. The germline V gene encodes CDR1 NNHDY and CDR2 SYVADS. J was trimmed by 4 bases and V by 3 bases; bases with no gene match: 5. CDR3 length equals 14 residues. This chain's CDR3 is CASSAQGAVSDYTF. Partial CDR3 DNA: TGTGCCAGCAGTGCGCAGGGGGCTGTCTCC.

This clone was found a few times. Each gene name is a mouse one. Read data end 4 residues before the CDR3 end; the end is taken from the germline J gene. The J gene is TRBJ2-1, the V gene TRBV13-2, with 11 positions matching TRBD1. The CDR3 is made up of 15 amino acids. Germline lookup yields CDR1 NNHNN and CDR2 SYGAGS (reference sequence). The CDR3 DNA, read in part, is TGTGCCAGCGGTGATGGGACAGGGGGCGAGGCT. It yields the protein CASGDGTGGEA. The CDR3 in full is CASGDGTGGEAEQFF.

Ten or more counts support this clone. Mouse germline and gene names are used. The read is 4 residues too short to cover the CDR3 end, so that end is filled in from the germline J gene. The sample holds other DNA sequences that translate to the same CDR3. The rearrangement links TRBV17 to TRBJ1-2; 7 nucleotides line up with TRBD1. This CDR3 contains 14 residues. In germline, CDR1 is MNHDT, CDR2 YYDKIL. The V gene end was trimmed by 6 bases and the J gene end by 0 bases; junction bases not matched to a gene: 4. CDR3 bases read: TGTGCTAGCAGCCCCGGGACAGCAAACTCC. Its protein is CASSPGTANS. The complete CDR3 protein is CASSPGTANSDYTF.

In its sample, this clone was seen many times. Each gene name is a mouse one. Coverage ceases 4 residues before the CDR3 finishes, and the germline J gene fills in the end. The V and J genes are TRBV19 and TRBJ2-2; 7 bases align to TRBD1. This CDR3 comprises 14 residues. With V trimmed by 5 bases and J by 3 bases, 4 bases remained unmatched. Germline loops: CDR1 FNHDT, CDR2 SITEND (reference sequence). CDR3 bases read: TGTGCCAGCAGACCGACAGGGTACACCGGG. Translated: CASRPTGYTG. In full, the CDR3 reads CASRPTGYTGQLYF.

A note on this clone: The genes and germline here are from mouse. The read falls 4 residues short of the CDR3 end, and the missing part is taken from the germline J gene. The same CDR3 also results from other DNA sequences found in this sample. This chain links TRBV12-1 with TRBJ2-3, with 9 nucleotides matching TRBD1. The length of the CDR3 is 15 residues. V was clipped by 4 bases and J by 1 base; unmatched bases: 5. Germline V gene lookup returns CDR1 SGHSN and CDR2 HYEKVE. Here the CDR3 reads CASSLTGGGAETLYF. Incomplete CDR3 DNA: TGTGCCAGCTCCCTAACAGGGGGCGGTGCAGAA.

Comment on this clone: Each gene name is a mouse one. The missing CDR3 end, 4 residues past where the read stops, is filled in from the germline J gene. This specimen includes other DNA sequences encoding the same CDR3. The chain couples TRBV13-3 to TRBJ2-3; 9 positions agree with TRBD2. J lost 2 bases, V lost 2 bases, and 3 bases had no gene match. CDR3 size: 15 residues. Germline-derived CDR1 and CDR2 are NNHDY and SYVADS. This CDR3 reads CASSDWGGDAETLYF. CDR3 bases read: TGTGCCAGCAGTGACTGGGGGGGGGATGCAGAA.

This clone was detected only a few times. The genes and germline here are from mouse. The read ends 4 residues early relative to the CDR3; the germline J gene fills the gap. The chain has TRBV19 and TRBJ2-3, with 8 bases aligning to TRBD2. V trimming: 7 bases; J trimming: 2 bases; junction bases outside the gene matches: 12. The CDR3 spans 16 residues. The germline CDR1 and CDR2 sequences are FNHDT and SITEND (reference sequence). The CDR3 DNA, read in part, is TGTGCCAGCGCGGGGGCGGGGGGGCGCGATGCAGAA. This encodes CASAGAGGRDAE. The whole CDR3 region reads CASAGAGGRDAETLYF.

Worth noting for this clone: The germline and genes are mouse ones. The missing CDR3 end, 4 residues past where the read stops, is filled in from the germline J gene. The chain uses TRBV13-3 and TRBJ2-1, with 12 bases fitting TRBD1. Germline loops: CDR1 NNHDY, CDR2 SYVADS. This CDR3 region has 15 residues. The chain's CDR3 is CASSAGQGARAEQFF. The DNA read from the CDR3 is TGTGCCAGCAGCGCGGGACAGGGGGCGCGGGCT.

With respect to this clone: Gene names and germline refer to mouse. The CDR3 end falls 4 residues outside the read, so it is completed with the germline J gene. This sequence joins TRBV31 and TRBJ1-1; 8 bases align to TRBD1. The CDR3 runs to 14 residues. V lost 3 bases to trimming and J lost 3 bases; unmatched junction nucleotides: 6. Germline CDR1 GKSSPN, CDR2 SITVG. The CDR3 is CAWRTGVWDTEVFF. The sequenced CDR3 bases are TGTGCCTGGAGGACAGGGGTTTGGGACACA.

This clone turned up a few times. The genes are named according to mouse. The read terminates 4 residues ahead of where the CDR3 ends, so the germline J gene completes it. Other DNA sequences in this specimen translate into the identical CDR3. The chain uses TRBV19 and TRBJ2-1; the D gene is possibly TRBD1 (6 bases). This CDR3 has 12 amino acids. Germline V gives CDR1 FNHDT, CDR2 SITEND (reference sequence). Here the CDR3 reads CASSIQGAEQFF. CDR3 DNA (partial): TGTGCCAGCAGTATACAGGGGGCT.

On this clone itself: A junction end diverges from the germline sequence, so it may reflect a read error. Gene names and germline match the mouse. The read ends 4 residues early relative to the CDR3; the germline J gene fills the gap. J is TRBJ1-2 and V is TRBV13-1; TRBD1 aligns across 10 bases. CDR1 NSHNY and CDR2 SYGAGN come from the germline V gene. CDR3 size: 15 residues. CDR3 amino acids: CASRDDRDRGSDYTF. The DNA read from the CDR3 is TGTGCCAGCAGGGATGACCGGGACAGGGGATCC.

A word on this clone: Since a much larger clone is just one base distant, this may be a read error. Mouse gene names apply. The CDR3 end lies 4 residues beyond the end of the read and is filled in from the germline J gene. The chain is built from TRBV1 and TRBJ1-2; 12 positions agree with TRBD1. Germline lookup yields CDR1 NSQYPW and CDR2 LRSPGD (reference sequence). CDR3 length: 14 amino acids. The DNA read from the CDR3 is TGCACCTGCAGTGCCGGGACAGGGGGCACC. Encoded protein: CTCSAGTGGT. The entire CDR3 sequence reads CTCSAGTGGTDYTF.

On this clone itself: Mouse names are used for the genes. Read sequence stops 4 residues before the CDR3 end, and the germline J gene provides the missing end. The chain employs TRBV19 and TRBJ1-2; TRBD1 matches at 11 bases. CDR1 is FNHDT and CDR2 is SITEND in the germline V gene (reference sequence). V lost 5 bases, J lost 4 bases, and 10 bases stayed unmatched. The CDR3 totals 16 residues. The covered CDR3 bases are TGTGCCAGCAGCCCCCGGGACAGGGGGATTGGCTCC. This encodes CASSPRDRGIGS. The whole CDR3 protein reads CASSPRDRGIGSDYTF.

Of note for this clone: Mouse gene names apply. The CDR3 extends 4 residues past the end of the read, so its final part is completed from the germline J gene. V and J are TRBV1 and TRBJ1-1; maybe TRBD1 (5 bases). Trimming removed 3 bases at V and 3 bases at J, with 11 bases between. The CDR3 has 14 amino acids. CDR1 and CDR2 from the germline V gene are NSQYPW and LRSPGD (reference sequence). CDR3 loop: CTCSAPQGDTEVFF. Incomplete CDR3 DNA: TGCACCTGCAGTGCTCCTCAGGGAGACACA.

This clone was observed a handful of times. Genes and germline are mouse. Read sequence stops 4 residues before the CDR3 end, and the germline J gene provides the missing end. At the DNA level, this CDR3 is encoded by other sequences in the same sample as well. V is TRBV19 and J is TRBJ2-5; a weak D match, TRBD2 (6 bases). Germline V gene data show CDR1 as FNHDT and CDR2 as SITEND (reference sequence). The CDR3 is 14 residues long. V lost 3 bases, J lost 2 bases, and 10 bases lay in between. The CDR3 loop reads CASSTTGSQDTQYF. The DNA read from the CDR3 is TGTGCCAGCAGTACTACTGGGAGCCAAGAC.

On this clone: The gene symbols are mouse symbols. The missing CDR3 end, 4 residues past where the read stops, is filled in from the germline J gene. Distinct nucleotide sequences in the sample also encode this CDR3. The chain is built from TRBV1 and TRBJ2-3, with a tentative D call TRBD1 (5 bases). This CDR3 has 16 amino acids. Trimming left V 0 bases short and J 0 bases short, with 10 bases between. Germline values: CDR1 NSQYPW, CDR2 LRSPGD (reference sequence). The CDR3 DNA, read in part, is TGCACCTGCAGTGCAGAAGGACAATTTAGTGCAGAA. It is translated as CTCSAEGQFSAE. The full CDR3 is CTCSAEGQFSAETLYF. Full variable domain (rest looked up from reference TRBV1 and TRBJ2-3): VTLLEQNPRWRLVPRGQAVNLRCILKNSQYPWMSWYQQDLQKQLQWLFTLRSPGDKEVKSLPGADYLATRVTDTELRLQVANMSQGRTLYCTCSAEGQFSAETLYFGSGTRLTVL.